The next 15 T cell receptor beta chains were all read from a single sample in a study of cytomegalovirus exposure and HLA in healthy donors. It was with 60 Vbeta and 13 Jbeta primers that the PCR ran. The assay was immunoSEQ multiplex PCR, and TCRdb's table has in-frame clones only and misses some. There are about 160,000 clones in the sample; about three quarters occur only once, and 10% to 15% lies in the top ten. Specimen: PBMCs. These receptors all come from a man aged 35-49 years in good health and CMV-seropositive.

This chain connects TRBV13 to TRBJ2-3; TRBD2 aligns across 7 bases. This CDR3 spans 17 amino acids. V lost 7 bases, J lost 1 base, and 14 bases stayed unmatched. Germline V lookup: CDR1 PRHDT, CDR2 FYEKMQ (reference sequence). The CDR3: CASMSTRAGVRTDTQYF. CDR3 bases: TGTGCCAGCATGTCGACGCGCGCGGGAGTTCGCACAGATACGCAGTATTTT. Based on the CDR3 plus reference TRBV13 and TRBJ2-3, the full variable domain is AAGVIQSPRHLIKEKRETATLKCYPIPRHDTVYWYQQGPGQDPQFLISFYEKMQSDKGSIPDRFSAQQFSDYHSELNMSSLELGDSALYFCASMSTRAGVRTDTQYFGPGTRLTVL.

The V call is TRBV5-1, the J call TRBJ1-4; a weak D match, TRBD1 (6 bases). The germline V and J ends were trimmed by 5 bases and 2 bases, with 10 bases remaining between them. The CDR3 totals 14 residues. The germline CDR1 and CDR2 sequences are SGHRS and YFSETQ. This CDR3 is CASSLQGTNEKLFF. In DNA, the CDR3 is TGCGCCAGCAGTTTACAGGGTACTAATGAAAAACTGTTTTTT.

The rearrangement joins TRBV27 to TRBJ2-1; tentative D call: TRBD2 (5 bases). The CDR3 contains 14 residues. V was trimmed by 0 bases and J by 6 bases, leaving 9 bases between them. Germline CDR1 MNHEY, CDR2 SMNVEV (reference sequence). The CDR3 reads CASSLSRVRNEQFF. The CDR3 DNA sequence: TGTGCCAGCAGTTTATCGCGGGTACGCAATGAGCAGTTCTTC.

This rearrangement joins TRBV28 to TRBJ1-1; no firm D call. Per germline, CDR1 MDHEN and CDR2 SYDVKM. This CDR3 has 15 residues. V lost 5 bases and J 6 bases, leaving 19 bases between the germline ends. In nucleotides, the CDR3 is TGTGCCAGCAGTCGCAGGCGTGTTATCGCTCCTGAAGCTTTCTTT. Protein: CASSRRRVIAPEAFF.

The rearrangement joins TRBV6-1 to TRBJ1-1; D gene uncertain. V was shortened by 5 bases and J by 4 bases, with 11 bases between the two germline ends. Germline assignment: CDR1 MNHNS and CDR2 SASEGT. This CDR3 has 13 amino acids. CDR3 sequence (DNA): TGTGCCAGCAGTTATAACGAGGGCACTGAAGCTTTCTTT. Translation: CASSYNEGTEAFF.

V is TRBV6-1 and J is TRBJ1-5; no reliable D call. The CDR3 sequence is 12 residues long. CDR1 is MNHNS, CDR2 SASEGT, per germline. Trimming stripped 11 bases from V and 5 bases from J, with 13 bases between. The CDR3 loop reads CAGSTGYQPQHF. The CDR3 DNA is TGTGCCGGATCAACGGGGTATCAGCCCCAGCATTTT.

The CDR3 DNA sequence: TGTGCCGTCAACGGGGGCACCGGGGAGCTGTTTTTT. Encoded protein: CAVNGGTGELFF. The rearrangement links TRBV6-5 to TRBJ2-2; D possibly corresponds to TRBD2 (6 bases). CDR3 size: 12 residues. Germline V gives CDR1 MNHEY, CDR2 SVGAGI. Trimming left V 11 bases short and J 4 bases short, with 11 bases between.

This chain links TRBV27 with TRBJ2-1; 13 bases are shared with TRBD2. The germline V gene has CDR1 MNHEY and CDR2 SMNVEV (reference sequence). The CDR3 has 17 amino acids. Trimming at V came to 4 bases and at J to 6 bases, leaving 9 bases not matched to a gene. CDR3 protein: CASSSLRLAGGPNEQFF. The CDR3 DNA is TGTGCCAGCAGTTCTTTAAGACTAGCGGGAGGACCCAATGAGCAGTTCTTC.

The chain links TRBV19 to TRBJ1-1; D remains ambiguous. CDR3 length: 11 amino acids. Looked up from germline, CDR1 is LNHDA and CDR2 is SQIVND (reference sequence). Trimming took 8 bases from V and 5 from J, leaving 9 bases between them. CDR3 sequence reads: CASGYYTEAFF. The CDR3 region has the DNA TGTGCCAGTGGCTACTATACTGAAGCTTTCTTT.

The chain has TRBV7-6 and TRBJ2-7; 10 positions agree with TRBD1. Germline V gene data show CDR1 as SGHVS and CDR2 as FNYEAQ. V was pared by 5 bases and J by 7 bases, with 8 bases of the junction left unmatched. The CDR3 is 14 amino acids. CDR3 in amino acids: CASSARDRGWEQYF. The CDR3 nucleotides read TGTGCCAGCAGCGCTCGGGACAGGGGATGGGAGCAGTACTTC.

The V and J genes are TRBV21-1 and TRBJ2-1; TRBD2 is the table's D call and was not checked against the DNA. TRBV21-1 is given as a pseudogene. This CDR3 is 16 amino acids long. For the CDR3, the DNA is TGTGCCAGCAGCAAATTACTCGATCCCCTTTACAATGAGCAGTTCTTC. This sequence encodes CASSKLLDPLYNEQFF.

DNA of the CDR3: TGTGCCAGCAGCTTAGATGGCGGGAGGGCCGGAGATACGCAGTATTTT. This sequence encodes CASSLDGGRAGDTQYF. The chain couples TRBV7-2 to TRBJ2-3; 9 nucleotides agree with TRBD2. V shed 1 base and J 5 bases; nucleotides not matched to a gene: 7. The CDR3 is 16 amino acids. Germline assignment: CDR1 SGHTA and CDR2 FQGNSA.

The rearrangement links TRBV4-3 to TRBJ2-2, with D unresolved. The CDR3 is made up of 14 amino acids. V was cut by 3 bases and J by 4 bases, with 9 bases left in between. Germline V gene lookup returns CDR1 LGHNA and CDR2 YSLEER. Here the CDR3 DNA reads TGCGCCAGCAGCCAGGGCCCTTTCACCGGGGAGCTGTTTTTT. Translation: CASSQGPFTGELFF.

The chain carries TRBV6-1 and TRBJ2-7; TRBD2 agrees at 8 bases. The CDR3 consists of 15 residues. Germline CDR1 reads MNHNS; CDR2 reads SASEGT. V shed 2 bases, J shed 2 bases, and the junction held 5 bases outside the gene matches. Here the CDR3 reads CASSEKVAGPYEQYF. The CDR3 region has the DNA TGTGCCAGCAGTGAAAAGGTAGCGGGGCCCTACGAGCAGTACTTC.

With respect to this clone: Compared with germline, one end of the junction differs, possibly owing to a read error. V usage is TRBV6-6 and J usage is TRBJ2-6; possibly TRBD1 for D (5 bases). The CDR3 totals 13 residues. The V gene's germline CDR1 is MNHNY and CDR2 SVGAGI (reference sequence). This chain's CDR3 is CASSSSGANGLTF. The CDR3 region has the DNA TGTGCCAGCAGTTCTAGTGGGGCCAACGGCCTGACTTTC.